This T cell receptor beta chain is drawn from a study of T cells after posttransplantation cyclophosphamide. The study, taken as a whole, reports: Recipient CMV seropositivity and CMV reactivation strongly tracked TRB clonality.

Assay: immunoSEQ multiplex PCR; the TCRdb copy retains only in-frame clones and omits some. The profile covers 40,000 to 55,000 clones, none occurring a single time. This clone was recorded many times. Its cognate antigen is unknown. Trimming left V 9 bases short and J 7 bases short, with 16 bases between. The CDR3 length is 14 residues. Germline V gene sequence: CDR1 MNHEY, CDR2 SVGAGI. This TCR came from a man in his forties in good health, CMV-negative, and a related stem cell transplant donor. V is TRBV6-5 and J is TRBJ1-6; a weak D match, TRBD1 (6 bases). Input material: PBMCs. Here the CDR3 DNA reads TGTGCCAGTACACGGGGGGGCCTAAATTCACCCCTCCACTTT. Its protein is CASTRGGLNSPLHF.